These T cell receptor beta chains were read from a single sample in a study of HIV-infected children after antiretroviral therapy interruption. TCRdb reprocessed the 3' RACE reads via MiXCR and lists one record per CDR3 protein. The data hold 70,000 to 90,000 distinct CDR3 sequences, with 6.9% observed a single time. The sample in question was CD45RA+ CD4+ T cells from PBMCs, pooled from several time points, obtained from a donor given antiretroviral therapy, either interrupted or continuous. These receptors were taken from a pool of human donors with HIV. Each CDR3 is given with its conserved first and last residue. The D gene is left open where the match is weak. A clone size is listed for some rows: how often the clone was seen (once, few, many), or a class if it is expanded.

clone size	V gene	J gene	D gene	CDR3 DNA	CDR3 protein
few	TRBV7-2	TRBJ2-1	TRBD2	TGTGCCAGCAGCTCCGCTAGCGGGAGTTACAATGAGCAGTTCTTC	CASSSASGSYNEQFF
many	TRBV6-4	TRBJ1-2	-	TGTGCCAGCAGTGACTCTAGAGGGTTAAATGGCTACACCTTC	CASSDSRGLNGYTF
-	TRBV6-6	TRBJ2-3	TRBD1	TGTGCCAGCAGGGGATCTTTCGGGACAGGGGCTCGATTTAGCACAGATACGCAGTATTTT	CASRGSFGTGARFSTDTQYF
many	TRBV7-3	TRBJ2-7	TRBD2	TGTGCCAGCGGGGCAACCGGGGGGAGCGAGCAGTACTTC	CASGATGGSEQYF
many	TRBV7-2	TRBJ2-5	-	TGTGCCAGCAGCTTCCCGGGACTCCGGGCTGAGACCCAGTACTTC	CASSFPGLRAETQYF
-	TRBV19	TRBJ2-2	-	TGTGCCAGTAGTATGCCAGGGTTCGTACCCGGGGAGCTGTTTTTT	CASSMPGFVPGELFF
many	TRBV5-4	TRBJ2-7	TRBD1	TGTGCCAGCAGCTCCCGGGGACAGGGGTACGAGCAGTACTTC	CASSSRGQGYEQYF
many	TRBV6-1	TRBJ2-7	TRBD2	TGTGCCAGCAGAAGGGAGACTAGCGGGTCCTACGAGCAGTACTTC	CASRRETSGSYEQYF
many	TRBV5-8	TRBJ1-5	-	TGTGCCAGCAGCTCCGGAGGCGGACGCAATCAGCCCCAGCATTTT	CASSSGGGRNQPQHF
many	TRBV6-1	TRBJ2-7	-	TGTGCCAGCAGTCAAGCCCTTGGGCGCGAGCAGTACTTC	CASSQALGREQYF
many	TRBV5-1	TRBJ2-5	-	TGCGCCAGCAGCTTGGGTGATACGACAGGTCAAGAGACCCAGTACTTC	CASSLGDTTGQETQYF
-	TRBV20-1	TRBJ2-1	TRBD1	TGCAGTGCTACACAGGGGAGTGAGCAGTTCTTC	CSATQGSEQFF
once	TRBV19	TRBJ1-2	-	TGTGCCAGTAGTATTTGGACAAGGGACTATGGCTACACCTTC	CASSIWTRDYGYTF
-	TRBV7-9	TRBJ1-4	TRBD1	TGTGCCAGCAGCTTAGAGACAGGGGGCGGTGAAAAACTGTTTTTT	CASSLETGGGEKLFF
many	TRBV2	TRBJ2-2	-	TGTGCCAGCAGCCGAACAGGAGTTAGGGAGCTGTTTTTT	CASSRTGVRELFF
-	TRBV12-5	TRBJ1-1	-	TGTGCTAGTGGTTCGATGGTCCCAGGGAACACTGAAGCTTTCTTT	CASGSMVPGNTEAFF
many	TRBV20-1	TRBJ1-6	-	TGCAGTACCGGGACCTCCCAATCACCCCTCCACTTT	CSTGTSQSPLHF
few	TRBV11-2	TRBJ1-2	-	TGTGCCAGCAGCGGTACAGGACCCTATGGCTACACCTTC	CASSGTGPYGYTF
many	TRBV12-3/TRBV12-4	TRBJ1-2	TRBD1	TGTGCCAGCACCAAGACAGGGGGTATTGATGGCTACACCTTC	CASTKTGGIDGYTF
many	TRBV9	TRBJ2-1	-	TGTGCCAGCAGCGTTGGGCTCAGTGAGCAGTTCTTC	CASSVGLSEQFF
many	TRBV28	TRBJ1-1	-	TGTGCCAGCAGTTTACTAAGGAGTGACACTGAAGCTTTCTTT	CASSLLRSDTEAFF
few	TRBV6-5	TRBJ2-3	-	TGTGCCAGCAGTTCCCCAGGGGGAGGAACGCAGTATTTT	CASSSPGGGTQYF
few	TRBV4-2	TRBJ2-1	TRBD2	TGTGCCAGCAGCCAAGGACTAGCGGGGGGGTACAATGAGCAGTTCTTC	CASSQGLAGGYNEQFF
many	TRBV2	TRBJ1-5	-	TGTGCCAGCAGTGAGTCCCACGGTTCTGTCCAGCCCCAGCATTTT	CASSESHGSVQPQHF
-	TRBV6-1	TRBJ1-1	-	TGTGCCAGCAGTGCGCAGGGGAGAGGCGCTTTCTTT	CASSAQGRGAFF
many	TRBV5-1	TRBJ2-1	-	TGCGCCAGCTCTGGGACCGATGCGAATGAGCAGTTCTTC	CASSGTDANEQFF
many	TRBV5-3	TRBJ1-1	-	TGTGCCAGAAGCTTACTGGGACGCCCGATCCCAATGGAGCTCTTT	CARSLLGRPIPMELF
many	TRBV12-5	TRBJ2-3	TRBD1	TGTGCTAGTGGTTTGGGACAGGGATATACAGATACGCAGTATTTT	CASGLGQGYTDTQYF
many	TRBV23-1	TRBJ2-7	-	TGCGCCAGCAGGCCTAACCGGGACTTCTCCTCCTACGAGCAGTACTTC	CASRPNRDFSSYEQYF
many	TRBV27	TRBJ1-5	-	TGTGCCAGCAGTTTAACGTGGAAACCCAATCAGCCCCAGCATTTT	CASSLTWKPNQPQHF
many	TRBV12-3/TRBV12-4	TRBJ2-3	-	TGTGCCAGCATCGCGACAGCTAGCACAGATACGCAGTATTTT	CASIATASTDTQYF
many	TRBV23-1	TRBJ2-7	-	TGCGCCAGCAGTCAACCGGGACGGACTTACGAGCAGTACTTC	CASSQPGRTYEQYF
many	TRBV3-1	TRBJ2-2	TRBD2	TGTGCCAGCAGCCAAATACTAGCGGGCACCGGGGAGCTGTTTTTT	CASSQILAGTGELFF
-	TRBV5-1	TRBJ2-7	-	TGCGCCAGCAGCGCTCGGCCGGATGTCGCCTACGAGCAGTACTTC	CASSARPDVAYEQYF
many	TRBV5-1	TRBJ1-5	-	TGCGCCAGCAGCTTGGGCTCTGCCAATCAGCCCCAGCATTTT	CASSLGSANQPQHF
-	TRBV5-1	TRBJ1-1	-	TGCGCCAGCAGCTTGATGGTGAACACTGAAGCTTTCTTT	CASSLMVNTEAFF
-	TRBV19	TRBJ1-5	TRBD1	TGTGCCAGTAGTATCCGCGCTGGGACAGGGAGTTATCAGCCCCAGCATTTT	CASSIRAGTGSYQPQHF
many	TRBV6-1	TRBJ1-5	-	TGTGCCAGCAGTGAAACGAAAGCTGCGGGAATTCAGCCCCAGCATTTT	CASSETKAAGIQPQHF
many	TRBV10-1	TRBJ1-1	-	TGCGCCAGCAGTGAGAACCAGTACACTGAAGCTTTCTTT	CASSENQYTEAFF
many	TRBV6-6	TRBJ1-6	TRBD1	TGTGCCAGCAGTTACTCGATGGGGACAGTCAGTTCACCCCTCCACTTT	CASSYSMGTVSSPLHF
many	TRBV7-9	TRBJ2-1	TRBD1	TGTGCCACACCGGGACAGAAATACAATGAGCAGTTCTTC	CATPGQKYNEQFF
many	TRBV19	TRBJ1-5	TRBD1	TGTGCCAGTAGCCCTAAACAGGGGGAAATCGGCAATCAGCCCCAGCATTTT	CASSPKQGEIGNQPQHF
many	TRBV12-2	TRBJ2-5	-	TGTGCAAGTCGCTTAGTGGCATTCCAAGAGACCCAGTACTTC	CASRLVAFQETQYF
many	TRBV4-2	TRBJ2-3	TRBD2	TGTGCCAGCAGCCAGAGAACTAGCGGACCGAGCACAGATACGCAGTATTTT	CASSQRTSGPSTDTQYF
many	TRBV7-4	TRBJ2-1	TRBD2	TGTGCCAGCAGCTTCTTGGCAGGGGTGCGACTAGCGGGAGGGGTAGGTTTCGATGAGCAGTTCTTC	CASSFLAGVRLAGGVGFDEQFF
many	TRBV11-2	TRBJ1-1	-	TGTGCCAGCAGCTTAGGGTCGTGGACTGAAGCTTTCTTT	CASSLGSWTEAFF
-	TRBV13	TRBJ2-7	-	TGTGCCAGCAGCTTAGGAAGTGGAAACTACGAGCAGTACTTC	CASSLGSGNYEQYF
many	TRBV30	TRBJ1-6	-	TGTGCCTGGACGCCCCTGACTGGTTCACCCCTCCACTTT	CAWTPLTGSPLHF
few	TRBV7-2	TRBJ2-2	TRBD1	TGTGCCAGCAGCTTGTCCGGGACAGGGCTCGGGGAGCTGTTTTTT	CASSLSGTGLGELFF